The 31 T cell receptor beta chains listed next were all sequenced from one sample in a study of CD8 T cells in ankylosing spondylitis. Regarding the study as a whole: What appeared characteristic of ankylosing spondylitis blood was a TCR beta motif of under 10 highly homologous variants.

One entry per CDR3 protein, called by TCRdb with MiXCR from the 5' RACE reads. Among a few hundred thousand distinct CDR3 sequences listed, roughly 17% were seen once. These receptors' antigens are unknown. The sequencing sample was made of blood, either unsorted or a sorted T cell fraction (not recorded which). The receptors originated from a male donor with ankylosing spondylitis.

The chain joins TRBV5-1 to TRBJ2-7; the match to TRBD2 covers 7 bases. Germline CDR1 is SGHRS and CDR2 is YFSETQ. The CDR3 covers 14 residues. Unmatched junction bases numbered 6, after V lost 0 bases and J lost 6 bases. This chain's CDR3 is CASSLDAGESEQYF. CDR3 nucleotide sequence: TGCGCCAGCAGCTTGGACGCGGGGGAGAGCGAGCAGTACTTC.

The chain links TRBV9 to TRBJ2-2; TRBD2 agrees at 11 bases. The length of the CDR3 is 18 residues. Germline values: CDR1 SGDLS, CDR2 YYNGEE. The V segment lost 0 bases and the J segment 3 bases; nucleotides outside the gene matches: 7. The CDR3 sequence is CASSVGLAGGTYTGELFF. Here the CDR3 DNA reads TGTGCCAGCAGCGTAGGGCTAGCGGGAGGTACCTACACCGGGGAGCTGTTTTTT.

V is TRBV7-9 and J is TRBJ2-3, with TRBD1 matching over 8 bases. The junction had 7 bases not matched to a gene; V was cut back by 5 bases and J by 3 bases. There are 15 residues in the CDR3. Looked up from germline, CDR1 is SEHNR and CDR2 is FQNEAQ (reference sequence). The CDR3 DNA reads as TGTGCCAGCAGCCGACAGGGGATAGGGACAGATACGCAGTATTTT. Translating it yields CASSRQGIGTDTQYF.

This clonotype came up a few times. The chain employs TRBV6-2 or TRBV6-3 and TRBJ2-1; 8 bases map to TRBD1. The J segment lost 15 bases and the V segment lost 2 bases, leaving 6 bases of the junction unmatched. The CDR3 loop spans 12 amino acids. Germline V gene lookup returns CDR1 MNHEY and CDR2 SVGEGT. CDR3 protein: CASSYGTGRRFF. CDR3 DNA: TGTGCCAGCAGTTACGGGACAGGTCGTCGGTTCTTC.

V gene TRBV20-1 combines with J gene TRBJ1-5, with TRBD1 identical over 12 bases. Germline V gene lookup returns CDR1 DFQATT and CDR2 SNEGSKA (reference sequence). This CDR3 is 15 amino acids long. V lost 4 bases to trimming and J lost 7 bases; unmatched junction nucleotides: 8. CDR3: CSANLGQGAGQPQHF. CDR3 coding DNA: TGCAGTGCTAACCTGGGACAGGGGGCAGGACAGCCCCAGCATTTT.

The table lists this clonotype with a few counts. J is TRBJ1-1 and V is TRBV20-1; D ambiguous. CDR3 length equals 13 residues. Germline CDR1 reads DFQATT; CDR2 reads SNEGSKA (reference sequence). Trimming removed 3 bases at V and 4 bases at J, with 12 bases between. The CDR3 DNA sequence: TGCAGTGCTAGTCGGTCTCTGGGCACTGAAGCTTTCTTT. Amino acids: CSASRSLGTEAFF.

The table lists this clonotype with many counts. The chain couples TRBV5-1 to TRBJ2-3; no definite D call. The CDR3 consists of 13 residues. CDR1 is SGHRS, CDR2 YFSETQ, per germline. V was clipped by 0 bases and J by 5 bases, with 7 bases between them. The CDR3 sequence: CASSLAGEDTQYF. CDR3 nucleotide sequence: TGCGCCAGCAGCTTGGCCGGTGAAGATACGCAGTATTTT. The variable domain in full, with the rest retrieved from reference TRBV5-1 and TRBJ2-3, is KAGVTQTPRYLIKTRGQQVTLSCSPISGHRSVSWYQQTPGQGLQFLFEYFSETQRNKGNFPGRFSGRQFSNSRSEMNVSTLELGDSALYLCASSLAGEDTQYFGPGTRLTVL.

The genes are TRBV5-6 and TRBJ1-1, with 7 bases lining up with TRBD1. Germline V CDR1 and CDR2: SGHDT, YYEEEE. V gave up 2 bases and J gave up 0 bases; unmatched junction bases: 4. The CDR3 covers 15 residues. The CDR3 loop reads CASSLGQVMNTEAFF. The CDR3 nucleotides are TGTGCCAGCAGCTTAGGACAGGTGATGAACACTGAAGCTTTCTTT.

This rearrangement joins TRBV4-3 to TRBJ2-1, with 9 bases that match TRBD1. CDR3 length: 15 amino acids. V was pared by 1 base and J by 8 bases, with 6 bases of the junction left unmatched. Germline V lookup: CDR1 LGHNA, CDR2 YSLEER. DNA of the CDR3: TGCGCCAGCAGCCAAGGATGGGACAGGGACTATGAGCAGTTCTTC. This translates into CASSQGWDRDYEQFF.

This clonotype was picked up a small number of times. The V and J genes are TRBV5-4 and TRBJ2-3; 8 nucleotides align to TRBD2. This CDR3 is 17 amino acids long. Trimming cost V 3 bases and J 2 bases; bases outside gene matches: 11. Germline V gene data show CDR1 as SGHNT and CDR2 as YYREEE (reference sequence). The CDR3 nucleotides are TGTGCCAGCAGCTCACCCGGGACTAGAGGACACACAGATACGCAGTATTTT. This gives the protein CASSSPGTRGHTDTQYF.

The genes are TRBV18 and TRBJ1-4; 10 bases line up with TRBD1. The CDR3 contains 16 residues. Germline V gene lookup returns CDR1 KGHSH and CDR2 LQKENI. V lost 2 bases to trimming and J lost 7 bases; unmatched junction nucleotides: 7. The CDR3 spells CASSPTTDRGSEKLFF. The CDR3 coding sequence is TGTGCCAGCTCACCAACGACGGACAGGGGGAGTGAAAAACTGTTTTTT. The whole variable domain, filled in from reference TRBV18 and TRBJ1-4, reads NAGVMQNPRHLVRRRGQEARLRCSPMKGHSHVYWYRQLPEEGLKFMVYLQKENIIDESGMPKERFSAEFPKEGPSILRIQQVVRGDSAAYFCASSPTTDRGSEKLFFGSGTQLSVL.

This clonotype was picked up a small number of times. V usage is TRBV6-4 and J usage is TRBJ1-2; no reliable D call. Germline CDR1 and CDR2: MRHNA and SNTAGT. V was clipped by 2 bases and J by 8 bases, with 9 bases between them. This CDR3 contains 12 residues. CDR3 bases: TGTGCCAGCAGTGACCTGACGGGAGGCTACACCTTC. Translation: CASSDLTGGYTF.

The chain carries TRBV19 and TRBJ2-1; TRBD1 agrees at 7 bases. J gave up 7 bases and V 5 bases, and 14 bases lay outside the gene matches. The CDR3 is made up of 16 amino acids. Germline assignment: CDR1 LNHDA and CDR2 SQIVND (reference sequence). CDR3 nucleotides: TGTGCCAGTAGTGCCTTAACAGGGGAACATTTTAATGAGCAGTTCTTC. It yields the protein CASSALTGEHFNEQFF.

V is TRBV9 and J is TRBJ2-5; 8 nucleotides match TRBD2. CDR3 length: 15 amino acids. CDR1 is SGDLS and CDR2 is YYNGEE in the germline V gene. J gave up 2 bases and V 2 bases, and 5 bases lay outside the gene matches. The CDR3 is CASSVSRGGQETQYF. As DNA, the CDR3 is TGTGCCAGCAGCGTCAGCCGGGGGGGACAAGAGACCCAGTACTTC.

This clonotype appeared many times. The rearrangement uses TRBV12-3 or TRBV12-4 and TRBJ2-7; TRBD2 matches 10 bases. CDR3 size: 15 residues. The V segment lost 5 bases and the J segment 7 bases; nucleotides outside the gene matches: 11. The CDR3 bases are TGTGCCAGCAGTCCCAGTGTAGCGGGAGGCGGAGAGCAGTACTTC. Its protein is CASSPSVAGGGEQYF.

This clonotype was picked up many times. The chain is built from TRBV12-3 or TRBV12-4 and TRBJ2-7; 7 nucleotides match TRBD1. The J segment lost 1 base and the V segment lost 5 bases, leaving 5 bases of the junction unmatched. The CDR3 contains 14 residues. CDR3 DNA: TGTGCCAGCAGTCCGACAGGGTCGTCCTACGAGCAGTACTTC. Translating gives CASSPTGSSYEQYF.

This clonotype was counted many times. V is TRBV7-3 and J is TRBJ2-3; TRBD2 might be the D (6 bases). V lost 3 bases to trimming and J lost 4 bases, with 20 bases between them. CDR1 is SGHTA and CDR2 is FQGTGA in the germline V gene. The CDR3 loop spans 17 amino acids. The CDR3 region is CASSLEGAAPRADTQYF. The CDR3 region has the DNA TGTGCCAGCAGCTTGGAGGGCGCGGCACCCCGGGCAGATACGCAGTATTTT.

The chain recombines TRBV7-2 with TRBJ2-2; D ambiguous. The germline V gene has CDR1 SGHTA and CDR2 FQGNSA. The CDR3 sequence is 14 residues long. V gave up 1 base and J gave up 6 bases, with 9 bases separating them. CDR3 sequence: CASSLERYSGELFF. The CDR3 coding sequence is TGTGCCAGCAGCTTAGAGCGCTACTCCGGGGAGCTGTTTTTT.

The chain carries TRBV6-1 and TRBJ2-7, with TRBD1 matching 8 bases. CDR3 length: 14 amino acids. Germline CDR1 MNHNS, CDR2 SASEGT. The trim removed 6 bases at V and 0 bases at J, leaving 4 bases unmatched. The CDR3 DNA is TGTGCCAGCAGAAGGACAGGGAACTCCTACGAGCAGTACTTC. The encoded protein is CASRRTGNSYEQYF.

This clonotype was counted only a few times. The chain employs TRBV12-3 or TRBV12-4 and TRBJ2-7; 10 bases are a match to TRBD1. The CDR3 covers 15 residues. V was pared by 4 bases and J by 0 bases, with 3 bases of the junction left unmatched. CDR3 DNA sequence: TGTGCCAGCAGTTCGGACAGGGGGGCCTCCTACGAGCAGTACTTC. It yields the protein CASSSDRGASYEQYF.

This clonotype was detected only a few times. This chain links TRBV20-1 with TRBJ1-3, with a tentative D call TRBD1 (6 bases). CDR3 size: 13 residues. The germline CDR1 and CDR2 sequences are DFQATT and SNEGSKA (reference sequence). V lost 4 bases and J 1 base, leaving 8 bases between the germline ends. The CDR3 here is CSATQGSGNTIYF. DNA for the CDR3: TGCAGTGCTACACAGGGTTCTGGAAACACCATATATTTT.

This clonotype came up a few times. The chain links TRBV27 to TRBJ2-3; 8 nucleotides line up with TRBD1. Germline V gene lookup returns CDR1 MNHEY and CDR2 SMNVEV (reference sequence). The length of the CDR3 is 16 residues. With V trimmed by 2 bases and J by 4 bases, 8 bases remained unmatched. Written as DNA, the CDR3 is TGTGCCAGCAGTTTACCCGGACAGGGTAAGGCAGATACGCAGTATTTT. This gives the protein CASSLPGQGKADTQYF.

The CDR3 DNA follows: TGTGCCAGCAGCCTAGCGGGGGGCTCTAAAGAGACCCAGTACTTC. It translates to CASSLAGGSKETQYF. This chain joins TRBV5-4 and TRBJ2-5, with 11 bases fitting TRBD2. V gave up 4 bases and J gave up 3 bases; unmatched junction bases: 5. This CDR3 region has 15 residues. Germline CDR1 is SGHNT and CDR2 is YYREEE (reference sequence). Full variable domain (rest looked up from reference TRBV5-4 and TRBJ2-5): ETGVTQSPTHLIKTRGQQVTLRCSSQSGHNTVSWYQQALGQGPQFIFQYYREEENGRGNFPPRFSGLQFPNYSSELNVNALELDDSALYLCASSLAGGSKETQYFGPGTRLLVL.

V gene TRBV9 combines with J gene TRBJ2-1, with 8 bases matching TRBD2. Germline assignment: CDR1 SGDLS and CDR2 YYNGEE. After removal of 0 bases from V and 10 bases from J, the junction contained 9 bases not matched to a gene. The CDR3 totals 15 residues. DNA of the CDR3: TGTGCCAGCAGCGTAGGCGGCGGGGGGAAACCCGAGCAGTTCTTC. Its translation is CASSVGGGGKPEQFF.

The chain combines TRBV24-1 with TRBJ2-5, with 7 bases that match TRBD2. V lost 5 bases and J lost 4; bases outside the gene matches: 6. CDR1 is KGHDR, CDR2 SFDVKD, per germline. The CDR3 consists of 14 residues. CDR3 protein: CATSATGGTETQYF. CDR3 DNA: TGTGCCACCAGTGCCACCGGGGGGACAGAGACCCAGTACTTC.

The table lists this clonotype with a few counts. The gene calls are TRBV25-1 and TRBJ1-2, with D unclear. The CDR3 totals 12 residues. Per the germline V gene, CDR1 is MGHDK and CDR2 is SYGVNS. Trimming pared 5 bases from V and 4 bases from J, leaving 8 bases between. CDR3 nucleotide sequence: TGTGCCAGCAGTAACAGATCCTATGGCTACACCTTC. Protein sequence: CASSNRSYGYTF.

The chain combines TRBV5-6 with TRBJ2-3, with 7 bases aligning to TRBD1. From germline, CDR1 is SGHDT and CDR2 YYEEEE. The CDR3 covers 15 residues. J was trimmed by 3 bases and V by 4 bases; bases with no gene match: 8. The CDR3 protein is CASSKTGLYTDTQYF. CDR3 sequence (DNA): TGTGCCAGCAGCAAGACAGGGCTTTATACAGATACGCAGTATTTT.

This clonotype was seen a few times. The V call is TRBV7-2, the J call TRBJ2-4, with D uncertain. V was cut by 2 bases and J by 2 bases, with 7 bases left in between. Germline loops: CDR1 SGHTA, CDR2 FQGNSA. This CDR3 contains 14 residues. The CDR3 bases are TGTGCCAGCAGCTTATTGGGTTCCAAAAACATTCAGTACTTC. Its translation: CASSLLGSKNIQYF.

The chain recombines TRBV12-3 or TRBV12-4 with TRBJ2-7, with 9 positions matching TRBD1. This CDR3 is 15 amino acids long. The J segment lost 3 bases and the V segment lost 5 bases, leaving 8 bases of the junction unmatched. The chain's CDR3 is CASSLPGQGGYEQYF. In nucleotides, the CDR3 is TGTGCCAGCAGTCTCCCGGGACAGGGAGGCTACGAGCAGTACTTC.

This clonotype was seen only a few times. The chain uses TRBV11-2 and TRBJ2-1; 7 bases line up with TRBD2. The V and J ends lost 4 bases and 3 bases, in that order; junction bases with no gene match: 6. Germline V gene data show CDR1 as SGHAT and CDR2 as FQNNGV. The CDR3 sequence is 15 residues long. CDR3 DNA sequence: TGTGCCAGCAGCTCGGGGGGTTCCCTCTACAATGAGCAGTTCTTC. Translation: CASSSGGSLYNEQFF. Full variable domain (outside the CDR3, taken from reference TRBV11-2 and TRBJ2-1): EAGVAQSPRYKIIEKRQSVAFWCNPISGHATLYWYQQILGQGPKLLIQFQNNGVVDDSQLPKDRFSAERLKGVDSTLKIQPAKLEDSAVYLCASSSGGSLYNEQFFGPGTRLTVL.

This clonotype was found a few times. The chain couples TRBV20-1 to TRBJ2-7; the match to TRBD1 covers 8 bases. The length of the CDR3 is 14 residues. The ends lost 3 bases at V and 2 bases at J; junction bases unmatched: 6. CDR1 and CDR2 (germline): DFQATT, SNEGSKA (reference sequence). CDR3 in amino acids: CSASPQGGTYEQYF. As DNA, the CDR3 is TGCAGTGCTAGTCCACAGGGGGGTACCTACGAGCAGTACTTC.